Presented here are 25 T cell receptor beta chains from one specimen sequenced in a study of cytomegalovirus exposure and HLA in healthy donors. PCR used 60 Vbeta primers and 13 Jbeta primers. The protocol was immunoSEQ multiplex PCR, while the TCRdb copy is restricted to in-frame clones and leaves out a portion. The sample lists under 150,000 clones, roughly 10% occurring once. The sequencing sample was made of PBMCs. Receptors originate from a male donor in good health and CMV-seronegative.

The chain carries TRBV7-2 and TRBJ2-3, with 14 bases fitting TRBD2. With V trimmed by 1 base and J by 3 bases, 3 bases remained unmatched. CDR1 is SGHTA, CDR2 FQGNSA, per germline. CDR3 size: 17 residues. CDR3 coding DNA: TGTGCCAGCAGCTTAGGACTAGCGGGGGGGATGACAGATACGCAGTATTTT. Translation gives CASSLGLAGGMTDTQYF.

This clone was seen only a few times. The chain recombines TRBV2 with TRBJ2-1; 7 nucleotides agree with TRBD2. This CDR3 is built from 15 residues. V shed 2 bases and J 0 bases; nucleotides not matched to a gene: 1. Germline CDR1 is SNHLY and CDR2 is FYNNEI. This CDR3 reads CASSETGGSYNEQFF. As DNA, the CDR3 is TGTGCCAGCAGTGAAACGGGGGGCTCCTACAATGAGCAGTTCTTC.

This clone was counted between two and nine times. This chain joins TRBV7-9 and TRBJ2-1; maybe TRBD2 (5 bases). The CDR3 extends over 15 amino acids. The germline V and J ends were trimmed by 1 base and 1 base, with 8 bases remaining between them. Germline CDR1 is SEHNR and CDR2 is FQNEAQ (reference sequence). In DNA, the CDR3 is TGTGCCAGCAGCTTAGAGAGAGGGTCCTACAATGAGCAGTTCTTC. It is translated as CASSLERGSYNEQFF.

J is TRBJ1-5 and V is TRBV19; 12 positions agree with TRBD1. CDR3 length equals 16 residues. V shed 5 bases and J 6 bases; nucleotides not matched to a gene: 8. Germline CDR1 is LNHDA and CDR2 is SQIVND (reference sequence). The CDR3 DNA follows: TGTGCCAGTAGTCCTACGGGACAGGGGGCGCGTCAGCCCCAGCATTTT. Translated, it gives CASSPTGQGARQPQHF.

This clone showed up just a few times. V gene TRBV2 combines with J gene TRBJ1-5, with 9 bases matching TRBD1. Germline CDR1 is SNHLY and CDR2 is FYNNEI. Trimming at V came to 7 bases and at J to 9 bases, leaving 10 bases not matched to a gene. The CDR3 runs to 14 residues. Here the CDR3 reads CASTPDRGVGPQHF. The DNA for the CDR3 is TGTGCCAGCACTCCGGACAGGGGTGTAGGGCCCCAGCATTTT.

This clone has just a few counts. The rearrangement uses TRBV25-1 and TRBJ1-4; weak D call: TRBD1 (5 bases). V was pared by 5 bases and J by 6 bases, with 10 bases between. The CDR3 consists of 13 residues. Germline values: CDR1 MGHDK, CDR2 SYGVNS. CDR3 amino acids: CASSPSRDEKLFF. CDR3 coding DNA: TGTGCCAGCAGTCCATCCAGGGATGAAAAACTGTTTTTT.

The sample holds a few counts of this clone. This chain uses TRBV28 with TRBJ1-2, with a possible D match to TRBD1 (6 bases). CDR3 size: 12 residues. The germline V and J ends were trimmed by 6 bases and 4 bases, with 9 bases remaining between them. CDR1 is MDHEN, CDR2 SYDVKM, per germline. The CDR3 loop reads CASRGGGYGYTF. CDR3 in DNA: TGTGCCAGCAGGGGAGGGGGCTATGGCTACACCTTC.

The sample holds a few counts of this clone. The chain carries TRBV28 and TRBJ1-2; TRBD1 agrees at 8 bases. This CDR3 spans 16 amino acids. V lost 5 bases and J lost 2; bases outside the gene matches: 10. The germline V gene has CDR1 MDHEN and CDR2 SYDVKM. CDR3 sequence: CASSPMTGALNYGYTF. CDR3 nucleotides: TGTGCCAGCAGTCCAATGACAGGGGCCTTGAACTATGGCTACACCTTC.

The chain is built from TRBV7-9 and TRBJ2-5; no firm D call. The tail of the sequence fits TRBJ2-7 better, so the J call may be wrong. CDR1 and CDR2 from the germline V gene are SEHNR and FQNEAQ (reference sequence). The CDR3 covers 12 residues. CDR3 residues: CASSSRKYEQYF. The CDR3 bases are TGTGCCAGCAGCTCCAGGAAATACGAGCAGTACTTC.

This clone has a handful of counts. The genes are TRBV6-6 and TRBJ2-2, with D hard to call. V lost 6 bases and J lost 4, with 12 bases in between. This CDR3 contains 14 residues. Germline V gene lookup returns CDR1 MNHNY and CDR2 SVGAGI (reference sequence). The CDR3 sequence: CASSPLGATGELFF. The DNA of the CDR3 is TGTGCCAGCAGCCCGCTCGGAGCCACCGGGGAGCTGTTTTTT.

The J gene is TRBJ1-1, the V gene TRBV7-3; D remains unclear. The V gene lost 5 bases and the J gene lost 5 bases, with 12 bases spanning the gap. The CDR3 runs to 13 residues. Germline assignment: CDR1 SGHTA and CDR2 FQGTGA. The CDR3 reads CASSALDGTEAFF. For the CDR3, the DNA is TGTGCCAGCAGCGCCCTCGACGGGACTGAAGCTTTCTTT.

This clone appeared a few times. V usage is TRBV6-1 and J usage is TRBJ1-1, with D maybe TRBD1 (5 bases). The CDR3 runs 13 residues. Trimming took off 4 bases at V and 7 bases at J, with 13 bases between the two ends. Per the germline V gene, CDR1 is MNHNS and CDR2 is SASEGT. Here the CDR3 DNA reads TGTGCCAGCAGTGTCCAAGGGGTCCTTGAAGCTTTCTTT. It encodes CASSVQGVLEAFF.

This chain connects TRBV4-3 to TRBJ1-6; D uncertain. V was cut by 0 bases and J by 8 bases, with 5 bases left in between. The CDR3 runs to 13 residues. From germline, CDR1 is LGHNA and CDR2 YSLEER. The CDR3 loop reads CASSQESDSPLHF. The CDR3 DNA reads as TGCGCCAGCAGCCAAGAATCAGATTCACCCCTCCACTTT.

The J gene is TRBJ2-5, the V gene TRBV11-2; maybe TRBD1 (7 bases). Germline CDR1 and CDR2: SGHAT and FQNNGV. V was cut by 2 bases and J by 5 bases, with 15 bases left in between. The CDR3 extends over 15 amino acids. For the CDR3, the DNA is TGTGCCAGCAGCTTACCGGAGGGGGCCTTGGAGACCCAGTACTTC. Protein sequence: CASSLPEGALETQYF. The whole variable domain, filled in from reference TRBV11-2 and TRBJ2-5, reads EAGVAQSPRYKIIEKRQSVAFWCNPISGHATLYWYQQILGQGPKLLIQFQNNGVVDDSQLPKDRFSAERLKGVDSTLKIQPAKLEDSAVYLCASSLPEGALETQYFGPGTRLLVL.

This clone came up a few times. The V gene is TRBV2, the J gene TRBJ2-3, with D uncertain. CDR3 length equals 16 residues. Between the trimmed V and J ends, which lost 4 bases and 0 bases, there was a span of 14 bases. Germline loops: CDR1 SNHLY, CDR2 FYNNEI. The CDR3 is CASSGVRVPSTDTQYF. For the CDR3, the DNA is TGTGCCAGCAGTGGAGTTCGGGTCCCTAGCACAGATACGCAGTATTTT.

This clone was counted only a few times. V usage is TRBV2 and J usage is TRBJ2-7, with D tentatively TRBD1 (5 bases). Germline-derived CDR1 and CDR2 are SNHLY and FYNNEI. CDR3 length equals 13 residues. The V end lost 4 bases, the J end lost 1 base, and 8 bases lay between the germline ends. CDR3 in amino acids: CASSGTFSYEQYF. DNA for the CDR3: TGTGCCAGCAGTGGGACATTTTCCTACGAGCAGTACTTC.

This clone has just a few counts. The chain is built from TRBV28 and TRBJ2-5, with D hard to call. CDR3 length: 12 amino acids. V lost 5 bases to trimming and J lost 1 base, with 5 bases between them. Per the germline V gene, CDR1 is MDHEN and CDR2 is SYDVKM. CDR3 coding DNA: TGTGCCAGCAGTGCGCCCCAAGAGACCCAGTACTTC. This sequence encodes CASSAPQETQYF.

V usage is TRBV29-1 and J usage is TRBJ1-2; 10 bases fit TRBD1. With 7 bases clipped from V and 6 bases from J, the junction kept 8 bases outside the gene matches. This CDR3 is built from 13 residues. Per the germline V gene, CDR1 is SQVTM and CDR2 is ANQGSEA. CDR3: CSGTGTGVDGYTF. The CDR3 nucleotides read TGCAGCGGGACCGGGACAGGGGTGGATGGCTACACCTTC.

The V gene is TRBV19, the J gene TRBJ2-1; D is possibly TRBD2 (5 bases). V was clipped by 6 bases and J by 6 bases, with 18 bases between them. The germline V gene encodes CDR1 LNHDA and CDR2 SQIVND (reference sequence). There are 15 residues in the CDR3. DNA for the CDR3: TGTGCCAGTAGCCGAATGGGTCTGGAGGTCAATGAGCAGTTCTTC. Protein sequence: CASSRMGLEVNEQFF. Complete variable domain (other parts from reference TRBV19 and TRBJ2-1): DGGITQSPKYLFRKEGQNVTLSCEQNLNHDAMYWYRQDPGQGLRLIYYSQIVNDFQKGDIAEGYSVSREKKESFPLTVTSAQKNPTAFYLCASSRMGLEVNEQFFGPGTRLTVL.

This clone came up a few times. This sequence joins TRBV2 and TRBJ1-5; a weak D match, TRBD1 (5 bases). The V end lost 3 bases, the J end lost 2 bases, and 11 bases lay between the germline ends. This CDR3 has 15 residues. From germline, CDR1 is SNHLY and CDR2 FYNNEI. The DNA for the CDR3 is TGTGCCAGCAGTGAGAAGGGGCTGGGCAATCAGCCCCAGCATTTT. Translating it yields CASSEKGLGNQPQHF.

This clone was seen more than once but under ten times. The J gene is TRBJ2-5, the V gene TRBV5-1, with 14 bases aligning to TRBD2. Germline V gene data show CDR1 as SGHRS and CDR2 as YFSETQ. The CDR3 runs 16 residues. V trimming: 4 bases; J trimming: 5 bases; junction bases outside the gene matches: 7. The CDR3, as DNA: TGCGCCAGCAGCATCGGGACTAGCGGGGGTACGGAGACCCAGTACTTC. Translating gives CASSIGTSGGTETQYF. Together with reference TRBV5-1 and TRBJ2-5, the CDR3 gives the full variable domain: KAGVTQTPRYLIKTRGQQVTLSCSPISGHRSVSWYQQTPGQGLQFLFEYFSETQRNKGNFPGRFSGRQFSNSRSEMNVSTLELGDSALYLCASSIGTSGGTETQYFGPGTRLLVL.

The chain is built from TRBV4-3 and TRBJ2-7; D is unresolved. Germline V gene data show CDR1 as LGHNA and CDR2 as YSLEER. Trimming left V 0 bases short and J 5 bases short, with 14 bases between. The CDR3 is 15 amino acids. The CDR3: CASSQDPDEADEQYF. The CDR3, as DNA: TGCGCCAGCAGCCAAGATCCCGATGAAGCCGACGAGCAGTACTTC.

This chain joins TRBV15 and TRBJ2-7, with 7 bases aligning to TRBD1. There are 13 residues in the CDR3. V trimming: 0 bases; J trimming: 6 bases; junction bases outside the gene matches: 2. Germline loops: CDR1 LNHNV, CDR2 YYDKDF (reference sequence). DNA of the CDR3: TGTGCCACCAGCAGAGAACCAGGGGGCGAGCAGTACTTC. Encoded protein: CATSREPGGEQYF.

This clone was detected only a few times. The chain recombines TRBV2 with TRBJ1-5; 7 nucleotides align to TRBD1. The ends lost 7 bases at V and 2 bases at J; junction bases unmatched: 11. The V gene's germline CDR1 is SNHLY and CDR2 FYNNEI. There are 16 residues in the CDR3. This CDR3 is CASTEEGGLGNQPQHF. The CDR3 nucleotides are TGTGCCAGCACCGAAGAAGGGGGCTTGGGCAATCAGCCCCAGCATTTT.

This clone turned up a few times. Written as DNA, the CDR3 is TGTGCCAGCAGTCCGCCAGGGGGAGAGCAGTACTTC. It yields the protein CASSPPGGEQYF. J is TRBJ2-7 and V is TRBV28; 7 bases align to TRBD1. Germline assignment: CDR1 MDHEN and CDR2 SYDVKM. V was pared by 5 bases and J by 7 bases, with 5 bases of the junction left unmatched. The CDR3 has 12 residues.